This T cell receptor (beta chain) came from a study of PD-L1 blockade in urothelial cancer. Study-wide background: Previous chemotherapy exposure amounted to 0 to 3 regimens for patients. Among blood samples, the median T cell count was some 140,000.

Patients each gave 1 to 8 samples, pretreatment and on-treatment. V was trimmed by 0 bases and J by 2 bases, leaving 6 bases between them. CDR3 length equals 14 residues. The germline V gene has CDR1 SGHRS and CDR2 YFSETQ. TCRdb's copy holds only in-frame clones and misses some; the assay was immunoSEQ multiplex PCR. The sample yields some 97,000 clones, roughly nine tenths seen once. This specimen was PBMCs, taken around atezolizumab (anti-PD-L1) treatment. The sequence was collected from a woman of 80 years or more with urothelial cancer. V gene TRBV5-1 combines with J gene TRBJ1-5, with D perhaps TRBD1 (6 bases). CDR3 sequence (DNA): TGCGCCAGCAGCTTGGCAGGGGGCAATCAGCCCCAGCATTTT. Its translation is CASSLAGGNQPQHF.